This T cell receptor (beta chain) originates from a study of regulatory T cells in long-lasting Graves disease. The time point here: persistent/refractory GD, antithyroid drugs over 5 years with positive TRAb. Scientists built the TCR library using RNA that was extracted from PBMCs. With iRepertoire HTBI primers and Arm-PCR of CDR3 regions, TCR beta libraries were built. TCRdb passed the multiplex PCR reads through MiXCR, listing each CDR3 protein once. The table shows a few hundred thousand distinct CDR3 sequences, with under 25% occurring only once. This clonotype showed up just a few times. The CDR3 is 13 residues long. The junction had 8 bases not matched to a gene; V was cut back by 8 bases and J by 5 bases. Per the germline V gene, CDR1 is LNHDA and CDR2 is SQIVND (reference sequence).

The chain uses TRBV19 and TRBJ2-5; 7 bases line up with TRBD1. The TCR comes from a female donor with Graves disease. Sequenced here: peripheral blood mononuclear cells (PBMCs), sampled when the disease was refractory, from a patient treated with antithyroid drugs. This chain's CDR3 is CASRPTGKETQYF. The DNA for the CDR3 is TGTGCCAGTCGCCCGACAGGGAAGGAGACCCAGTACTTC.